This T cell receptor (beta chain) was recorded in a study of response to subunit inactivated influenza vaccine. TCRdb re-called the RT-PCR reads with MiXCR, one entry per CDR3 protein. Of 500,000 to 650,000 distinct CDR3 sequences listed, 7.6% were seen once; the top ten hold about an eighth. Study-wide results and limits: The authors suggested that every seasonal influenza vaccination recruits few new T cells.

Germline CDR1 and CDR2: SGHTA and FQGNSA. The length of the CDR3 is 14 residues. Notes on this clonotype: What it binds is not known. The junction departs from the called germline gene at one end, perhaps through a read error.

The receptor comes from a man aged 50 to 69 who received an inactivated influenza vaccine. This sample comprised PBMCs from blood, obtained approximately 25 months after vaccination. The V gene is TRBV7-2, the J gene TRBJ1-1; TRBD1 agrees at 10 bases. The CDR3 spells CASSRDRGYTEASF. The DNA of the CDR3 is TGTGCCAGCAGCCGGGACAGGGGTTACACTGAAGCTTCCTTT. Together with reference TRBV7-2 and TRBJ1-1, the CDR3 gives the full variable domain: GAGVSQSPSNKVTEKGKDVELRCDPISGHTALYWYRQSLGQGLEFLIYFQGNSAPDKSGLPSDRFSAERTGGSVSTLTIQRTQQEDSAVYLCASSRDRGYTEASFGQGTRLTVV.